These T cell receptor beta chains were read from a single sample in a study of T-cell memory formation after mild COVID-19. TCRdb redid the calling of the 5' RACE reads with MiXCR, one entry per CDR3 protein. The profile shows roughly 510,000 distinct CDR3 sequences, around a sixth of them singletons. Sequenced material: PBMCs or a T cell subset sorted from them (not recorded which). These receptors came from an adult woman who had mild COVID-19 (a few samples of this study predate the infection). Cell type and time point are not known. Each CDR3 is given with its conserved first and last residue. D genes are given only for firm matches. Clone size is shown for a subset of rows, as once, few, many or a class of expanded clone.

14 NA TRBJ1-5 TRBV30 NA CAWSVWDTNQPQHF TGTGCCTGGAGTGTTTGGGACACCAATCAGCCCCAGCATTTT
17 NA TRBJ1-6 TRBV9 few CASSVDMDGSYNSPLHF TGTGCCAGCAGCGTAGATATGGATGGCTCCTATAATTCACCCCTCCACTTT
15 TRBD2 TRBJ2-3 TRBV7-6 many CASSRAGGQADTQYF TGTGCCAGCAGTCGAGCGGGAGGGCAAGCAGATACGCAGTATTTT
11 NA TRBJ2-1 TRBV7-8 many CASSLLYEQFF TGTGCCAGCAGCTTATTGTATGAGCAGTTCTTC
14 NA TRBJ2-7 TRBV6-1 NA CASSEAGWTYEQYF TGTGCCAGCAGTGAAGCGGGGTGGACCTACGAGCAGTACTTC
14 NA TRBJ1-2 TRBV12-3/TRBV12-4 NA CASSFRAGDYGYTF TGTGCCAGCAGTTTTAGGGCAGGGGACTATGGCTACACCTTC
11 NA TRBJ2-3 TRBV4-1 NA CASSKGDTQYF TGCGCCAGCAGTAAAGGAGATACGCAGTATTTT
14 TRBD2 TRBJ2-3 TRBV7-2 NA CASGTSGGTDTQYF TGTGCCAGCGGCACTAGCGGGGGCACAGATACGCAGTATTTT
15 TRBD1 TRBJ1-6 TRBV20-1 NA CSARERTGGNSPLHF TGCAGTGCTAGAGAGCGGACAGGGGGTAATTCACCCCTCCACTTT
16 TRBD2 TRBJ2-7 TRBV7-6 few CASSLAAGALSYEQYF TGTGCCAGCAGCTTAGCGGCGGGAGCGCTCTCCTACGAGCAGTACTTC
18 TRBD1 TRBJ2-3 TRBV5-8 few CASSDLLRQGTFTDTQYF TGTGCCAGCAGCGACCTCTTGAGACAGGGGACGTTCACAGATACGCAGTATTTT
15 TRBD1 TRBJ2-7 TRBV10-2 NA CASRRAGTGTYEQYF TGCGCCAGCAGGAGAGCCGGGACAGGGACCTACGAGCAGTACTTC
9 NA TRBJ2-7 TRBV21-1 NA CARIPEQYF TGTGCCAGAATTCCCGAGCAGTACTTC
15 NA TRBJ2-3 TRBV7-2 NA CASSLQGRRTDTQYF TGTGCCAGCAGCTTGCAAGGACGACGGACAGATACGCAGTATTTT
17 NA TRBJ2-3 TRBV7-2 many CASSLDSGPFATDTQYF TGTGCCAGCAGCTTAGATTCGGGACCCTTTGCCACAGATACGCAGTATTTT
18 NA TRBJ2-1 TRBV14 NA CASSQPGLRGPGWDEQFF TGTGCCAGCAGCCAACCGGGCTTGCGGGGGCCCGGATGGGATGAGCAGTTCTTC
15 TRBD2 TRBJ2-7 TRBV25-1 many CASSGGTSGSYEQYF TGTGCCAGCAGTGGGGGGACTAGCGGCTCCTACGAGCAGTACTTC
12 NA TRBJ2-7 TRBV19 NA CASGQTPYEQYF TGTGCCAGTGGGCAGACGCCTTACGAGCAGTACTTC
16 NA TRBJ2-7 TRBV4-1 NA CASSQDIRGTTYEQYF TGCGCCAGCAGCCAAGATATACGGGGAACCACCTACGAGCAGTACTTC
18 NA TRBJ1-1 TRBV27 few CASSFRILAGGSNTEAFF TGTGCCAGCAGTTTCAGAATTTTGGCAGGTGGATCGAACACTGAAGCTTTCTTT
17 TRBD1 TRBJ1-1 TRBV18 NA CASSPSSRGHPDTEAFF TGTGCCAGCTCACCGTCGTCCAGGGGGCATCCGGACACTGAAGCTTTCTTT
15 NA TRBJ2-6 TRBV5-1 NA CASSFGDSGANVLTF TGCGCCAGCAGCTTTGGGGACTCTGGGGCCAACGTCCTGACTTTC
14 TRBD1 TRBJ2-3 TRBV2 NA CAVTGDREWDTQYF TGTGCCGTGACGGGGGACAGGGAGTGGGATACGCAGTATTTT
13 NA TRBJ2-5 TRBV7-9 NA CASSFTVQETQYF TGTGCCAGCAGCTTTACGGTTCAAGAGACCCAGTACTTC
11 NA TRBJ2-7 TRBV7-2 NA CASSLDSEQYF TGTGCCAGCAGCTTGGATTCGGAGCAGTACTTC
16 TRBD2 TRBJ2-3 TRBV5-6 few CASSWGFSGGGDTQYF TGTGCCAGCAGCTGGGGTTTTAGCGGGGGCGGTGATACGCAGTATTTT
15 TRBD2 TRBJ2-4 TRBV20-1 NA CSAVTGGTAKNIQYF TGCAGTGCTGTAACGGGGGGTACAGCCAAAAACATTCAGTACTTC
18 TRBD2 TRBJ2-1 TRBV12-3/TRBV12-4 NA CASSLGLGRGVSYNEQFF TGTGCCAGCAGTTTAGGTTTAGGGCGGGGGGTCTCCTACAATGAGCAGTTCTTC
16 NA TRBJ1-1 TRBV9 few CASSRGGGALNTEAFF TGTGCCAGCAGTCGGGGAGGCGGGGCGCTGAACACTGAAGCTTTCTTT
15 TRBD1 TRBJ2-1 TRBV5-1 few CASSPAGTGKYGRIF TGCGCCAGCAGCCCGGCCGGGACAGGGAAGTATGGTAGGATCTTC
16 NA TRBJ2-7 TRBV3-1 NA CASSQDLERASYEQYF TGTGCCAGCAGCCAAGATCTGGAGCGGGCCTCATACGAGCAGTACTTC
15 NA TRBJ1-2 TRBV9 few CASSVGDEQGYGYTF TGTGCCAGCAGCGTAGGGGACGAGCAGGGCTATGGCTACACCTTC
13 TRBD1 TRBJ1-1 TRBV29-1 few CSVTTGLYTEAFF TGCAGCGTGACGACAGGGTTGTACACTGAAGCTTTCTTT
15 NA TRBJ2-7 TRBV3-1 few CASSLTGARPYEQYF TGTGCCAGCAGCCTAACGGGGGCCCGCCCCTACGAGCAGTACTTC
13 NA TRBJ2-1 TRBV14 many CASSQDSYNEQFF TGTGCCAGCAGCCAAGACAGCTACAATGAGCAGTTCTTC
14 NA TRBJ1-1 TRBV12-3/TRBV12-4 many CASSLQEVHTEAFF TGTGCCAGCAGTTTACAGGAAGTTCACACTGAAGCTTTCTTT
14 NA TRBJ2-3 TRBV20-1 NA CSARHTGLADTQYF TGCAGTGCTAGACACACGGGGCTGGCAGATACGCAGTATTTT